The TCR beta chain described here comes from a study of T cell responses to AZD1222 COVID-19 vaccine. Study-wide results and caveats: Among AZD1222 vaccinees, only six were seropositive at baseline. Elevations in Spike-specific TCR breadth and depth followed administration of two AZD1222 doses. Most donors were white British, females outnumbered males, and clonal diversity was possibly underestimated. Along spike, vaccine-associated CD4 TCRs were found throughout, with dominance at 160-218 and 743-854.

Assay: immunoSEQ multiplex PCR; the TCRdb copy retains only in-frame clones and omits some. The table shows approximately 200,000 clones, with approximately 90% occurring only once. The CDR3 is 15 residues long. With V trimmed by 6 bases and J by 7 bases, 12 bases remained unmatched. The germline CDR1 and CDR2 sequences are MDHEN and SYDVKM. In regard to this clone: What it recognizes is unknown.

The TCR sequence derives from an adult who received the AZD1222 COVID-19 vaccine. This specimen was peripheral blood, taken 28 days after the second AZD1222 dose. The chain employs TRBV28 and TRBJ1-5, with 7 bases that match TRBD1. The CDR3 protein is CASRIPGQVPQPQHF. DNA for the CDR3: TGTGCCAGCAGAATCCCCGGACAGGTTCCCCAGCCCCAGCATTTT.